This TCR beta chain was identified in a study of cytomegalovirus exposure and HLA in healthy donors. About this clone: Its antigen is as yet unknown.

Both 60 Vbeta primers and 13 Jbeta primers went into the PCR. The protocol was immunoSEQ multiplex PCR, while the TCRdb copy is restricted to in-frame clones and leaves out a portion. Among over 100,000 clones, approximately 69% were seen once, and the ten largest hold 6.5% to 8%. General study findings and limits: In an earlier analysis, productive rearrangement rates for most beta V segments clustered near 87% or 30%.

The V and J ends lost 3 bases and 0 bases respectively, with 10 bases between them. Germline CDR1 MGHDK, CDR2 SYGVNS. This CDR3 is built from 15 residues. The chain uses TRBV25-1 and TRBJ2-3; D gene ambiguous. This TCR came from a man aged 40-55 years in good health and CMV-seropositive. The sequencing sample was made of PBMCs. The CDR3 loop is CASSDRLVSTDTQYF. The CDR3 nucleotides are TGTGCCAGCAGTGATCGCCTAGTCAGCACAGATACGCAGTATTTT.